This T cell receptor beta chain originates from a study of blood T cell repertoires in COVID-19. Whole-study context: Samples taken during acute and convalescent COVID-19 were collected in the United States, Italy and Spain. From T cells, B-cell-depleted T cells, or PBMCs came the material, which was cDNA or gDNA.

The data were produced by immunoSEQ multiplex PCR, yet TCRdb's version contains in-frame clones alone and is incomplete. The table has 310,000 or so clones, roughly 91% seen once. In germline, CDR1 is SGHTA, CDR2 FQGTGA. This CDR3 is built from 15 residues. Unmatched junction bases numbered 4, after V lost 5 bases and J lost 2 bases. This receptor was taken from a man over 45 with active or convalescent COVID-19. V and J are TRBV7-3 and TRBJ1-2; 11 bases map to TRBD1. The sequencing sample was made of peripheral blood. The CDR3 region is CASSPRTGGNYGYTF. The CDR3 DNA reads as TGTGCCAGCAGCCCCCGGACAGGGGGCAACTATGGCTACACCTTC.